The entry below describes one T cell receptor (beta chain). These data are taken from a study of beta chain features in type 1 diabetes. Expressed TCRB transcripts were sequenced after all isolated RNA was converted to cDNA. The data were produced by immunoSEQ multiplex PCR, yet TCRdb's version contains in-frame clones alone and is incomplete. The table shows around 430,000 clones, with roughly 31% occurring only once. Trimming removed 6 bases from V and 8 bases from J, with 17 bases in between. The CDR3 has 14 amino acids. Germline values: CDR1 LNHDA, CDR2 SQIVND (reference sequence). The rearrangement uses TRBV19 and TRBJ2-1, with a tentative D call TRBD2 (6 bases). This TCR was recovered from a man between 18 and 29 years old in good health. The specimen sequenced was naive CD4+ T cells from blood. CDR3 nucleotides: TGTGCCAGTAGAGACGGCGGAGGGGAGGATGAGCAGTTCTTC. Encoded protein: CASRDGGGEDEQFF.